Listed below are T cell receptor beta chains from one sample, sequenced in a study of cytomegalovirus exposure and HLA in healthy donors. Sequencing used immunoSEQ multiplex PCR; TCRdb keeps in-frame clones, though not all of them. The sample holds approximately 180,000 clones; around 75% are singletons and the top ten take 1.8%. Sequencing was performed on PBMCs. Receptor source: a woman aged 25 to 39 in good health and CMV-seronegative. CDR3s include the opening cysteine and the closing phenylalanine or tryptophan. A D gene is named only where the DNA matches it firmly. A clone size is listed for some rows: how often the clone was seen (once, few, many), or a class if it is expanded.

len	abundance	d_gene	v_gene	j_gene	CDR3nt	CDR3aa
15	NA	NA	TRBV2	TRBJ1-3	TGTGCCAGCAGTGTTGAAGGGGACTCTGGAAACACCATATATTTT	CASSVEGDSGNTIYF
14	NA	NA	TRBV5-4	TRBJ1-2	TGTGCCAGCAGCCAGACAGAGCTTAACTATGGCTACACCTTC	CASSQTELNYGYTF
14	NA	NA	TRBV10-3	TRBJ2-1	TGTGCCATCAGTGATCGGGCGGGATCCAATGAGCAGTTCTTC	CAISDRAGSNEQFF
12	once	TRBD1	TRBV7-9	TRBJ2-1	TGTTCCAGCAGGCCGGACAGGGTTGAGCAGTTCTTC	CSSRPDRVEQFF
20	NA	TRBD2	TRBV4-3	TRBJ2-1	TGCGCCAGCAGCCAAGATCGTAGACTAGCGGGAGAAAGATCCTACAATGAGCAGTTCTTC	CASSQDRRLAGERSYNEQFF
14	NA	NA	TRBV7-9	TRBJ1-1	TGTGCCAGCAGCTTCGAGGGAAAGAACACTGAAGCTTTCTTT	CASSFEGKNTEAFF
18	NA	NA	TRBV25-1	TRBJ2-6	TGTGCCAGCAGTGAATCCCACAGGCGCCCCTCTGGGGCCAACGTCCTGACTTTC	CASSESHRRPSGANVLTF
13	NA	NA	TRBV7-2	TRBJ2-7	TGTGCCAGCAGCTCCTTCCTTACTTACGAGCAGTACTTC	CASSSFLTYEQYF
10	NA	NA	TRBV6-6	TRBJ1-2	TGTGCCAGCGGGCCCTATGGCTACACCTTC	CASGPYGYTF
13	NA	NA	TRBV30	TRBJ1-5	TGTGCCTGGGCAGGGGATCCCAATCAGCCCCAGCATTTT	CAWAGDPNQPQHF
13	NA	NA	TRBV4-1	TRBJ1-1	TGCGCCAGCAGCCATGCTTCGGACAGAAAAGCTTTCTTT	CASSHASDRKAFF
15	NA	NA	TRBV5-6	TRBJ2-5	TGTGCCAGCAGCGCGGGGTCGGGACGTGGGGAGACCCAGTACTTC	CASSAGSGRGETQYF
14	few	NA	TRBV4-2	TRBJ1-2	TGTGCCAGCAGCCAAGACGGACAGCACTATGGCTACACCTTC	CASSQDGQHYGYTF
16	NA	NA	TRBV10-2	TRBJ1-3	TGCGCCAGCAGTGAGGGTCGGAGGAGCTCTGGAAACACCATATATTTT	CASSEGRRSSGNTIYF
14	NA	NA	TRBV6-5	TRBJ1-4	TGTGCCAGCAGTCCAACGACGGGGGGTGAAAAACTGTTTTTT	CASSPTTGGEKLFF
17	NA	NA	TRBV2	TRBJ2-1	TGTGCCAGCGATGGGCCTGGGGGGGGGCGGAACCACAATGAGCAGTTCTTC	CASDGPGGGRNHNEQFF
17	NA	TRBD2	TRBV10-3	TRBJ2-1	TGTGCCATCAGTGAGTCCCCCGGACTAGCGGGAGGCAATGAGCAGTTCTTC	CAISESPGLAGGNEQFF
15	NA	TRBD1	TRBV5-6	TRBJ2-5	TGTGCCAGCAGCTTGGGTACAGGGGTACAAGAGACCCAGTACTTC	CASSLGTGVQETQYF
15	NA	TRBD2	TRBV19	TRBJ2-2	TGTGCCAGTACCGCTAGCGGGTTCCCGACCGGGGAGCTGTTTTTT	CASTASGFPTGELFF
11	NA	TRBD2	TRBV7-8	TRBJ2-7	TGTGCCAGCAGCCAGCGGGGAGAGCAGTACTTC	CASSQRGEQYF
16	NA	NA	TRBV7-9	TRBJ2-3	TGTGCCAGCAGCCCTTTGGGTGGCGGAAGCACAGATACGCAGTATTTT	CASSPLGGGSTDTQYF
12	few	NA	TRBV2	TRBJ2-3	TGTGCCAGCATACAGGGAGCAGATACGCAGTATTTT	CASIQGADTQYF
13	few	TRBD1	TRBV6-5	TRBJ2-7	TGTGCCAGCAGACGGGACAGGTCGGGGGAGCAGTACTTC	CASRRDRSGEQYF
14	NA	TRBD1	TRBV7-2	TRBJ1-2	TGTGCCAGCAACGAAGCAGGGGGCGCGTGGGGCTACACCTTC	CASNEAGGAWGYTF
15	NA	NA	TRBV7-9	TRBJ2-7	TGTGCCAGCAGCTTGTTTCCAGCGAGCTCCTACGAGCAGTACTTC	CASSLFPASSYEQYF
13	NA	NA	TRBV29-1	TRBJ2-5	TGCAGCGTTGATTCCCCAGGGGTGGAGACCCAGTACTTC	CSVDSPGVETQYF
11	NA	NA	TRBV6-1	TRBJ2-7	TGTGCCAGCAGTTTGTTATACGAGCAGTACTTC	CASSLLYEQYF
16	NA	TRBD1	TRBV9	TRBJ2-2	TGTGCCAGCAGCGCGCCGGGACAGGCGAACACCGGGGAGCTGTTTTTT	CASSAPGQANTGELFF
15	NA	TRBD2	TRBV9	TRBJ2-3	TGTGCCAGCAGTCGGACTAGCGGGAGTCCAGATACGCAGTATTTT	CASSRTSGSPDTQYF
11	NA	TRBD1	TRBV20-1	TRBJ2-7	TGCAGTGCTCTGACAGGGCGAGAGCAGTACTTC	CSALTGREQYF
16	few	TRBD2	TRBV7-2	TRBJ2-7	TGTGCCAGCAGCTCCATTTCCTGGACTAGCAGCTACGAGCAGTACTTC	CASSSISWTSSYEQYF
11	NA	NA	TRBV10-2	TRBJ1-1	TGCGCCAGCAGCGACAGCTCTGAAGCTTTCTTT	CASSDSSEAFF
20	NA	NA	TRBV5-1	TRBJ2-6	TGCGCCAGCAGCCACCCAAAGAAAGGGGGATTAGTCTCTGGGGCCAACGTCCTGACTTTC	CASSHPKKGGLVSGANVLTF